This T cell receptor beta chain was sequenced during a study of blood T cell repertoires in COVID-19. The overall study: Italy, Spain and the United States were the sources of the convalescent and acute COVID-19 samples.

The CDR3 runs 12 residues. The germline CDR1 and CDR2 sequences are SGDLS and YYNGEE. V lost 3 bases, J lost 4 bases, and 7 bases lay in between. The repertoire was sequenced with immunoSEQ multiplex PCR; TCRdb's copy has only in-frame clones and lacks some. The sample lists fewer than 350,000 clones; 75% to 90% were seen once. The sample was PBMCs or T cells enriched from blood (not recorded which). This chain links TRBV9 with TRBJ2-5, with unresolved D. The sequence was obtained from a woman in her forties who had recovered from COVID-19. In DNA form, the CDR3 reads TGTGCCAGCAGCGGCCCAGGAGAGACCCAGTACTTC. Encoded protein: CASSGPGETQYF.